One and the same sample provided the 26 T cell receptor beta chains below, sequenced in a study of blood T cell repertoires in COVID-19 (TCRdb year 2020). The library came from the immunoSEQ multiplex PCR assay. As stored in TCRdb, this immuneACCESS dataset retains in-frame rearrangements with V and J assigned. A fraction of the clones does not appear; measured against another copy, unresolved V genes explain less than half of the discrepancy, and the remainder lacks a known reason. The sample yields some 120,000 clones; around 83% were counted once. Jointly, the top ten make up about 6% of the sample. Sequenced: peripheral blood. The receptors were sampled from a man older than 75 with active or convalescent COVID-19.

The chain has TRBV5-4 and TRBJ2-5; 9 nucleotides line up with TRBD1. There are 15 residues in the CDR3. V shed 3 bases and J 5 bases; nucleotides not matched to a gene: 8. In germline, CDR1 is SGHNT, CDR2 YYREEE (reference sequence). The CDR3 DNA follows: TGTGCCAGCAGCTCGCGGGACAGGGTCTCGGAGACCCAGTACTTC. Residues: CASSSRDRVSETQYF.

J is TRBJ2-5 and V is TRBV7-9; 8 bases map to TRBD1. Germline V CDR1 and CDR2: SEHNR, FQNEAQ (reference sequence). V shed 2 bases, J shed 1 base, and the junction held 3 bases outside the gene matches. The CDR3 extends over 15 amino acids. CDR3 loop: CASSLWDRSQETQYF. The CDR3 DNA sequence: TGTGCCAGCAGCTTATGGGACAGGTCCCAAGAGACCCAGTACTTC.

The chain recombines TRBV3-1 (or the pseudogene TRBV3-2) with TRBJ1-5; TRBD1 matches 9 bases. Germline V gives CDR1 LGHDT, CDR2 YNNKEL (reference sequence). The CDR3 runs to 14 residues. Trimming cost V 5 bases and J 5 bases; bases outside gene matches: 4. The CDR3 reads CASSARQGDQPQHF. The CDR3 nucleotides are TGTGCCAGCAGCGCCAGACAGGGGGATCAGCCCCAGCATTTT.

This clone occurred once. The chain recombines TRBV10-3 with TRBJ2-2; D remains ambiguous. The germline V and J ends were trimmed by 4 bases and 1 base, with 7 bases remaining between them. The CDR3 consists of 14 residues. Looked up from germline, CDR1 is ENHRY and CDR2 is SYGVKD. CDR3 coding DNA: TGTGCCATCAGTGGGGCAGGGAACACCGGGGAGCTGTTTTTT. This gives the protein CAISGAGNTGELFF.

V usage is TRBV12-3 or TRBV12-4 and J usage is TRBJ1-2; D remains unclear. V was trimmed by 5 bases and J by 8 bases, leaving 12 bases between them. The CDR3 is made up of 12 amino acids. The CDR3, as DNA: TGTGCCAGCAGTAGCGGCCCCGTCGGCTACACCTTC. Its translation: CASSSGPVGYTF.

The CDR3 nucleotides are TGTGCCAGCACCCAACTAGAATCCTACAATGAGCAGTTCTTC. The encoded protein is CASTQLESYNEQFF. This chain links TRBV6-6 with TRBJ2-1; maybe TRBD2 (5 bases). Trimming took 7 bases from V and 1 from J, leaving 11 bases between them. Germline loops: CDR1 MNHNY, CDR2 SVGAGI (reference sequence). The CDR3 is 14 amino acids.

This chain links TRBV28 with TRBJ1-2; TRBD1 matches 9 bases. The germline V gene has CDR1 MDHEN and CDR2 SYDVKM. The CDR3 is 14 residues long. The V and J ends lost 6 bases and 7 bases, in that order; junction bases with no gene match: 9. The CDR3 sequence is CASSRDRESGGYTF. CDR3 coding DNA: TGTGCCAGCAGCCGGGACAGGGAGTCGGGTGGCTACACCTTC.

The chain combines TRBV4-3 with TRBJ1-1; D is unclear. Trimming took 3 bases from V and 1 from J, leaving 12 bases between them. This CDR3 has 15 amino acids. Germline V gene data show CDR1 as LGHNA and CDR2 as YSLEER. CDR3 region: CASSQTWAGNTEAFF. CDR3 DNA: TGCGCCAGCAGCCAGACCTGGGCGGGGAACACTGAAGCTTTCTTT.

V and J are TRBV7-6 and TRBJ2-3; 8 bases are shared with TRBD1. The CDR3 extends over 17 amino acids. V was clipped by 5 bases and J by 2 bases; unmatched bases: 12. The V gene's germline CDR1 is SGHVS and CDR2 FNYEAQ. In DNA, the CDR3 is TGTGCCAGCAGCACCCCGACAGGGGAGTCTTCCACAGATACGCAGTATTTT. Amino acid sequence: CASSTPTGESSTDTQYF.

This chain's CDR3 is CASRSDSYEQYF. The CDR3 region has the DNA TGTGCCAGCAGATCCGACAGTTACGAGCAGTACTTC. V and J are TRBV2 and TRBJ2-7; D possibly corresponds to TRBD1 (5 bases). V was clipped by 6 bases and J by 4 bases, with 10 bases between them. This CDR3 is built from 12 residues. The germline V gene has CDR1 SNHLY and CDR2 FYNNEI.

V gene TRBV6-2 or TRBV6-3 combines with J gene TRBJ1-4, with a possible D match to TRBD1 (5 bases). Germline V gives CDR1 MNHEY, CDR2 SVGEGT. V was trimmed by 5 bases and J by 4 bases, leaving 11 bases between them. The CDR3 extends over 14 amino acids. CDR3 sequence (DNA): TGTGCCAGCAGTGGGACGGGACTTAATGAAAAACTGTTTTTT. It translates to CASSGTGLNEKLFF.

The chain couples TRBV19 to TRBJ2-7, with D unresolved. CDR3 length: 13 amino acids. Germline CDR1 and CDR2: LNHDA and SQIVND (reference sequence). Trimming stripped 3 bases from V and 0 bases from J, with 6 bases between. The CDR3 nucleotides are TGTGCCAGTAGTATTCGACACTCCTACGAGCAGTACTTC. It translates to CASSIRHSYEQYF.

The sample holds a few counts of this clone. The chain uses TRBV6-5 and TRBJ2-1; 11 bases align to TRBD1. The CDR3 contains 15 residues. V shed 4 bases, J shed 7 bases, and the junction held 6 bases outside the gene matches. Germline V gives CDR1 MNHEY, CDR2 SVGAGI. CDR3 coding DNA: TGTGCCAGCAGTTCTCCGGGACAGGGGGTGAATGAGCAGTTCTTC. Its protein is CASSSPGQGVNEQFF.

This chain links TRBV4-2 with TRBJ2-5; perhaps TRBD2 as D (5 bases). Germline CDR1 is LGHNA and CDR2 is YNFKEQ. V was trimmed by 4 bases and J by 5 bases, leaving 14 bases between them. The CDR3 consists of 14 residues. The CDR3 DNA follows: TGTGCCAGCAGCCCGCGGCGAGGCGGGGAGACCCAGTACTTC. Its protein product is CASSPRRGGETQYF.

V gene TRBV14 combines with J gene TRBJ2-3, with TRBD1 matching over 11 bases. This CDR3 is built from 15 residues. From germline, CDR1 is SGHDN and CDR2 FVKESK. The junction had 4 bases not matched to a gene; V was cut back by 4 bases and J by 4 bases. The CDR3 sequence: CASSLRTGGADTQYF. CDR3 nucleotide sequence: TGTGCCAGCAGCCTCCGGACAGGGGGCGCAGATACGCAGTATTTT.

The table lists this clone with a count of one. V gene TRBV18 combines with J gene TRBJ1-1; the D gene is possibly TRBD1 (6 bases). The germline V gene encodes CDR1 KGHSH and CDR2 LQKENI. The CDR3 has 13 amino acids. V lost 5 bases, J lost 4 bases, and 11 bases lay in between. In DNA form, the CDR3 reads TGTGCCAGCTCATACGGACAGACCACTGAAGCTTTCTTT. It specifies CASSYGQTTEAFF.

The V gene is TRBV7-9, the J gene TRBJ1-1; D perhaps matches TRBD1 (6 bases). Trimming took off 3 bases at V and 1 base at J, with 12 bases between the two ends. CDR3 size: 15 residues. Germline CDR1 is SEHNR and CDR2 is FQNEAQ (reference sequence). The CDR3 DNA follows: TGTGCCAGCAGCTTTTGGGCAGGGGAGAACACTGAAGCTTTCTTT. Amino acid sequence: CASSFWAGENTEAFF.

The chain combines TRBV6-6 with TRBJ2-2, with 7 bases that match TRBD1. V gave up 5 bases and J gave up 6 bases; unmatched junction bases: 0. Germline CDR1 reads MNHNY; CDR2 reads SVGAGI (reference sequence). The CDR3 runs to 12 residues. CDR3 sequence reads: CASSTGAGELFF. The CDR3 DNA reads as TGTGCCAGCAGTACAGGGGCCGGGGAGCTGTTTTTT.

The chain carries TRBV29-1 and TRBJ2-7; no reliable D call. Trimming removed 6 bases at V and 0 bases at J, with 9 bases between. Germline V gene sequence: CDR1 SQVTM, CDR2 ANQGSEA. This CDR3 region has 12 residues. The CDR3 spells CSVSDSSYEQYF. For the CDR3, the DNA is TGCAGCGTCAGCGATAGCTCCTACGAGCAGTACTTC.

This clone was counted a single time. The chain combines TRBV10-3 with TRBJ1-2, with D possibly matching TRBD1 (6 bases). CDR3 length: 13 amino acids. Germline V gives CDR1 ENHRY, CDR2 SYGVKD. The V end lost 6 bases, the J end lost 2 bases, and 10 bases lay between the germline ends. In nucleotides, the CDR3 is TGTGCCATCAGCAGGGACAAAAACTATGGCTACACCTTC. Its protein is CAISRDKNYGYTF.

The chain has TRBV5-1 and TRBJ2-5; 12 positions agree with TRBD2. The CDR3 has 17 amino acids. V trimming: 4 bases; J trimming: 5 bases; junction bases outside the gene matches: 12. Germline V gene lookup returns CDR1 SGHRS and CDR2 YFSETQ. CDR3 nucleotides: TGCGCCAGCAGCACCTCGTCTAGCGGGGGGGCAGGGGAGACCCAGTACTTC. It codes for CASSTSSSGGAGETQYF. The full variable domain, completed using reference TRBV5-1 and TRBJ2-5, is KAGVTQTPRYLIKTRGQQVTLSCSPISGHRSVSWYQQTPGQGLQFLFEYFSETQRNKGNFPGRFSGRQFSNSRSEMNVSTLELGDSALYLCASSTSSSGGAGETQYFGPGTRLLVL.

The chain links TRBV12-3 or TRBV12-4 to TRBJ2-5; 7 positions match TRBD1. The length of the CDR3 is 13 residues. J lost 3 bases, V lost 6 bases, and 4 bases had no gene match. The CDR3 nucleotides read TGTGCCAGCAGCGACGGGACAGAAGAGACCCAGTACTTC. This encodes CASSDGTEETQYF.

This chain links TRBV5-8 with TRBJ1-1, with no clear D. From germline, CDR1 is SGHTS and CDR2 YDEGEE. CDR3 length: 14 residues. V was trimmed by 4 bases and J by 6 bases, leaving 16 bases between them. In DNA, the CDR3 is TGTGCCAGCAGCCTGGGAGGGCCCTTCTCTGAAGCTTTCTTT. Translation: CASSLGGPFSEAFF.

J is TRBJ2-3 and V is TRBV7-8; 11 nucleotides line up with TRBD2. The CDR3 loop spans 16 amino acids. The V gene's germline CDR1 is SGHVS and CDR2 FQNEAQ. V trimming: 5 bases; J trimming: 2 bases; junction bases outside the gene matches: 6. DNA of the CDR3: TGTGCCAGCAGCATAACTAGCGGGGGAGCCACAGATACGCAGTATTTT. It encodes CASSITSGGATDTQYF.

This chain's CDR3 is CASSRDRATEAFF. CDR3 DNA sequence: TGTGCCAGCAGCCGCGACAGGGCTACTGAAGCTTTCTTT. The chain couples TRBV11-1 to TRBJ1-1; 7 bases align to TRBD1. Germline V CDR1 and CDR2: SGHAT, FQDESV (reference sequence). This CDR3 comprises 13 residues. J lost 5 bases, V lost 5 bases, and 5 bases had no gene match.

The chain joins TRBV4-3 to TRBJ1-4, with D perhaps TRBD1 (6 bases). This CDR3 spans 18 amino acids. Trimming took 0 bases from V and 7 from J, leaving 21 bases between them. CDR1 and CDR2 (germline): LGHNA, YSLEER. CDR3 bases: TGCGCCAGCAGCCAAGATGGTTGGGAGGGGGGACGTAGTGAAAAACTGTTTTTT. Protein sequence: CASSQDGWEGGRSEKLFF.